The rows below give T cell receptor beta chains drawn from one sample of a study of technical replicates of blood from four donors. Generated by immunoSEQ multiplex PCR, the TCRdb table keeps only in-frame clones and is missing some. The sample records tens of thousands of clones, over 75% being singletons. Sample: PBMCs. These receptors were taken from a human donor in good health. Some clones in this sample may be carry-over from other donors' samples. Each CDR3 is given with its conserved first and last residue. A D gene is named only where the DNA matches it firmly. Where a row states a size, it is once, few, many or the class of an expanded clone; other rows omit it.

clone size,D gene,J gene,V gene,CDR3 DNA,CDR3 protein
-,TRBD1,TRBJ2-3,TRBV9,TGTGCCAGCAGCGATGGACAGGGGAGGGCAGATACGCAGTATTTT,CASSDGQGRADTQYF
few,-,TRBJ2-7,TRBV9,TGTGCCAGCAGCGTAGGAGGGAGCCCCTACGAGCAGTACTTC,CASSVGGSPYEQYF
-,-,TRBJ2-5,TRBV7-3,TGTGCCAGCAGCTTATCTACCCAAGAGACCCAGTACTTC,CASSLSTQETQYF
-,TRBD2,TRBJ2-1,TRBV7-6,TGTGCCAGCAGCTTGGGGGGGAGCTACAATGAGCAGTTCTTC,CASSLGGSYNEQFF
few,TRBD1,TRBJ2-7,TRBV5-6,TGTGCCAGCAGCTTGCTGGGGACAGGGGGCTACGAGCAGTACTTC,CASSLLGTGGYEQYF
-,-,TRBJ1-3,TRBV6-1,TGTGCCAGCAGTGAAGCCAGTGGAAACACCATATATTTT,CASSEASGNTIYF
-,-,TRBJ2-7,TRBV10-3,TGTGCCATCAGTGAGGCAGTCTCCTACGAGCAGTACTTC,CAISEAVSYEQYF
-,TRBD2,TRBJ2-1,TRBV2,TGTGCCAGCAGCGAATGGACTAGCGGCGCCTACAATGAGCAGTTCTTC,CASSEWTSGAYNEQFF
-,TRBD2,TRBJ2-5,TRBV15,TGTGCCACCAGCAGAGGAGGTAGCGGGAAGGGAGAGACCCAGTACTTC,CATSRGGSGKGETQYF
-,-,TRBJ2-5,TRBV4-2,TGTGCCAGCAGCCAAGGGGCAAAAGAGACCCAGTACTTC,CASSQGAKETQYF
-,-,TRBJ2-3,TRBV5-1,TGCGCCAGCAGCTTTATCGCAGGGGGCACAGATACGCAGTATTTT,CASSFIAGGTDTQYF
-,-,TRBJ1-3,TRBV4-1,TGCGCCAGCAGCCAGACACAGAGCTCTGGAAACACCATATATTTT,CASSQTQSSGNTIYF
-,TRBD1,TRBJ2-1,TRBV29-1,TGCAGCGTTTCGGGACAGGGGAGCTACAATGAGCAGTTCTTC,CSVSGQGSYNEQFF
-,-,TRBJ1-4,TRBV29-1,TGCAGCGTTTCAATCGCCTCGGCTAATGAAAAACTGTTTTTT,CSVSIASANEKLFF
-,TRBD2,TRBJ2-1,TRBV14,TGTGCCAGCAGCCAAGAGGTCTGGACTAGCGGGAGTAATGAGCAGTTCTTC,CASSQEVWTSGSNEQFF
-,-,TRBJ2-7,TRBV20-1,TGCAGGTTATCCTACGAGCAGTACTTC,CRLSYEQYF
-,-,TRBJ2-5,TRBV19,TGTGCCAGTAGGAGTAGCGGACAAGAGACCCAGTACTTC,CASRSSGQETQYF
many,TRBD2,TRBJ2-1,TRBV30,TGTGCCTGGAGCCTTAGCGGGAGCCACAATGAGCAGTTCTTC,CAWSLSGSHNEQFF
-,-,TRBJ1-3,TRBV5-1,TGCGCCAGCAGCTTCAACACAGGCTTTGGAAACACCATATATTTT,CASSFNTGFGNTIYF
-,TRBD1,TRBJ2-2,TRBV5-6,TGTGCCAGCAGCCCCGGGACAGGGGCCGGGGAGCTGTTTTTT,CASSPGTGAGELFF
-,TRBD2,TRBJ2-1,TRBV7-9,TGTGCCAGCAGCAAAGGGACTAGCGGGACGACACCCTACAATGAGCAGTTCTTC,CASSKGTSGTTPYNEQFF